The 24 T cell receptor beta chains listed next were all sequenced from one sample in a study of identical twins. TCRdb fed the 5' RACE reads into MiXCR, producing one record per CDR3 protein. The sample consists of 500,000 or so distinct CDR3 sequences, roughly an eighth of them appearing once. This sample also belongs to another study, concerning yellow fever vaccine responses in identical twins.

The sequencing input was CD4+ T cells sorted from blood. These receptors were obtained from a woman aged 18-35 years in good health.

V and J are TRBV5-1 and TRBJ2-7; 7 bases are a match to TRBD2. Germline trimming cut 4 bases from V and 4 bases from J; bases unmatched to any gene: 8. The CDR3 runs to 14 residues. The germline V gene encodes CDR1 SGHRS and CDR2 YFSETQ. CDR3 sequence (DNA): TGCGCCAGCAGCAAAATGGGGGGGTTGTACGAGCAGTACTTC. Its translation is CASSKMGGLYEQYF.

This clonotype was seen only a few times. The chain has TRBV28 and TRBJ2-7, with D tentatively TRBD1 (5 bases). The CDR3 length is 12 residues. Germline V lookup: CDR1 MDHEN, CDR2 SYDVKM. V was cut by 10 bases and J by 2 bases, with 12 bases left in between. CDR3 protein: CAIQTDPYEQYF. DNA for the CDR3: TGTGCCATACAGACAGACCCCTACGAGCAGTACTTC.

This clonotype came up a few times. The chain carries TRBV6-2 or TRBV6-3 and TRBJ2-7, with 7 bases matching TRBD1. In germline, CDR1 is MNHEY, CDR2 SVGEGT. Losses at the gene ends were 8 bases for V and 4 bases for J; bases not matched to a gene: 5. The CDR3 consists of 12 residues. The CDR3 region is CASHSTGYEQYF. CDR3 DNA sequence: TGTGCCAGCCACTCGACAGGGTACGAGCAGTACTTC.

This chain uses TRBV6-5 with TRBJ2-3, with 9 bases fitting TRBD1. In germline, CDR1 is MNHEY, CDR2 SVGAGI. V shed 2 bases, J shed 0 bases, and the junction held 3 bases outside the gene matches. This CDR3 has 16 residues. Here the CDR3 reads CASSYGTGISTDTQYF. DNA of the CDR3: TGTGCCAGCAGTTACGGGACAGGGATAAGCACAGATACGCAGTATTTT.

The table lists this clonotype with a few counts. CDR3 DNA sequence: TGTGCCTGGAGTGTAGCAGAAGGAAACACCATATATTTT. It yields the protein CAWSVAEGNTIYF. The rearrangement links TRBV30 to TRBJ1-3; unclear D gene. V lost 0 bases and J 4 bases, leaving 7 bases between the germline ends. CDR1 and CDR2 from the germline V gene are GTSNPN and SVGIG (reference sequence). The CDR3 sequence is 13 residues long.

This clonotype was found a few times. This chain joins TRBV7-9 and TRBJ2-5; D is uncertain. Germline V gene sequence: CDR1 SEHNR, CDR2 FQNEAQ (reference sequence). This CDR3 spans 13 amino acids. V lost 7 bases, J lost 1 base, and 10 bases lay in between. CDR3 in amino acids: CASTRTAQETQYF. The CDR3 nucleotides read TGTGCCAGCACCAGGACGGCCCAAGAGACCCAGTACTTC.

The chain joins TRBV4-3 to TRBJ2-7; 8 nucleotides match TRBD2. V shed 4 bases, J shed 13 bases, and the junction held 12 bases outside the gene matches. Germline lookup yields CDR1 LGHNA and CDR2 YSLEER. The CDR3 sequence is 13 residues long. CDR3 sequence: CASSPWWGLELYF. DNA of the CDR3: TGCGCCAGCAGCCCCTGGTGGGGACTAGAGCTTTACTTC.

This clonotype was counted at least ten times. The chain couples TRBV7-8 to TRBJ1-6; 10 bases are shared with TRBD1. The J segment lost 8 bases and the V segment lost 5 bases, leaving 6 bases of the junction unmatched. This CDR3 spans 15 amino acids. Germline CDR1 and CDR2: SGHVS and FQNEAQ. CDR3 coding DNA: TGTGCCAGCAGCCCAAGGACAGGGGGATATTCACCCCTCCACTTT. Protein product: CASSPRTGGYSPLHF.

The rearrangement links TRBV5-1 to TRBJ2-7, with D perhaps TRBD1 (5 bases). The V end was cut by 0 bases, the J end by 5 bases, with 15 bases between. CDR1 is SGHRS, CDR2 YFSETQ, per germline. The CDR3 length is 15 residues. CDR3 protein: CASSLGGTGSNEQYF. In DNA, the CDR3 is TGCGCCAGCAGCTTGGGGGGCACTGGAAGCAACGAGCAGTACTTC.

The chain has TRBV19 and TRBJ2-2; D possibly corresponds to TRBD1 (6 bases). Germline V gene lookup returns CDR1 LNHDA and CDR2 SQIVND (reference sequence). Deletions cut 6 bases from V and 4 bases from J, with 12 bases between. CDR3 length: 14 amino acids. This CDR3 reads CASRPQGPTGELFF. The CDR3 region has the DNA TGTGCCAGTAGGCCTCAGGGGCCCACCGGGGAGCTGTTTTTT.

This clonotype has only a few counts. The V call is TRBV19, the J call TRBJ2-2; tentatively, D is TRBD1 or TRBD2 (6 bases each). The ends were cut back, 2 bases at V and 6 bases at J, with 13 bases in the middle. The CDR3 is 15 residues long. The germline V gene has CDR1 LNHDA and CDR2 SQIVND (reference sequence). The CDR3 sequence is CASSIPGGRAGELFF. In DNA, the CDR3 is TGTGCCAGTAGTATACCCGGGGGCCGGGCCGGGGAGCTGTTTTTT.

The CDR3 DNA follows: TGCGCCAGCAGCCCAGGGACTAGCGGGAGTCAACAACTGAGAGAGACCCAGTACTTC. The encoded protein is CASSPGTSGSQQLRETQYF. The gene calls are TRBV4-3 and TRBJ2-5, with 14 positions matching TRBD2. There are 19 residues in the CDR3. J was trimmed by 4 bases and V by 4 bases; bases with no gene match: 14. Germline CDR1 reads LGHNA; CDR2 reads YSLEER.

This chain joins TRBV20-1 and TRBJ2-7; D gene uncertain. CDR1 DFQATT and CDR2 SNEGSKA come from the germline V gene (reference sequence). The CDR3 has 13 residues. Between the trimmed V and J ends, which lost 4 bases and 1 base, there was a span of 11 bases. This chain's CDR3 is CSAIRPKSYEQYF. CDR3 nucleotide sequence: TGCAGTGCTATTAGACCTAAATCCTACGAGCAGTACTTC.

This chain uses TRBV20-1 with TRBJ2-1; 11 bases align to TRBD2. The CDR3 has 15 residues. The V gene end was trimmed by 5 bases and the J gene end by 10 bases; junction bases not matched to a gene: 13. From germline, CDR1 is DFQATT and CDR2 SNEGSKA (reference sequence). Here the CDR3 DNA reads TGCAGTGCTCGTGTCGGGCTAGCGGGAGGTAGAGAGCAGTTCTTC. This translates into CSARVGLAGGREQFF.

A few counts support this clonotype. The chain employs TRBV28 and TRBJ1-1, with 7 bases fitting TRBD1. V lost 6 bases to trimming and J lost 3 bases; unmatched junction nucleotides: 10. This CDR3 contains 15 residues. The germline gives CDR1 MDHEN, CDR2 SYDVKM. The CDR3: CASRERTGSYTEAFF. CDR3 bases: TGTGCCAGCAGAGAAAGGACAGGCAGTTACACTGAAGCTTTCTTT.

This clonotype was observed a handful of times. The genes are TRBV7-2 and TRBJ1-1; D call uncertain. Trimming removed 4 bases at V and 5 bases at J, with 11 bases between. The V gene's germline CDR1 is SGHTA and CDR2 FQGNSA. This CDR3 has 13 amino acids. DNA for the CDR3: TGTGCCAGCAGCTCGACTCACGGAACTGAAGCTTTCTTT. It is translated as CASSSTHGTEAFF.

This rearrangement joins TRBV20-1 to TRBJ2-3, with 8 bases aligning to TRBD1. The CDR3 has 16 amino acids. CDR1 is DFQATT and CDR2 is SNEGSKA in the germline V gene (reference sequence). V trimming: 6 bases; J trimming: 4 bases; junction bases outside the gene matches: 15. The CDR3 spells CSASIPSGGSSDTQYF. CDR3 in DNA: TGCAGTGCCAGCATTCCTTCAGGGGGCTCGTCAGATACGCAGTATTTT.

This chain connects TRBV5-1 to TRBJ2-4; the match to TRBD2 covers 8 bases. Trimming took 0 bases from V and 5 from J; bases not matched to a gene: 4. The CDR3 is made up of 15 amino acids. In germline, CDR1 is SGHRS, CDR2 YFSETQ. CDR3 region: CASSLAVLAENIQYF. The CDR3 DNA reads TGCGCCAGCAGCTTGGCCGTACTAGCGGAAAACATTCAGTACTTC.

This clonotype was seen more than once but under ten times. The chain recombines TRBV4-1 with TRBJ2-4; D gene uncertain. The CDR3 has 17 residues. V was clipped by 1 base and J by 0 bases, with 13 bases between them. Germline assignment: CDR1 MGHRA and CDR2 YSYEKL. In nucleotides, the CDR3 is TGCGCCAGCAGCCAAGCCCTCGAATCTCTAGCCAAAAACATTCAGTACTTC. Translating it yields CASSQALESLAKNIQYF.

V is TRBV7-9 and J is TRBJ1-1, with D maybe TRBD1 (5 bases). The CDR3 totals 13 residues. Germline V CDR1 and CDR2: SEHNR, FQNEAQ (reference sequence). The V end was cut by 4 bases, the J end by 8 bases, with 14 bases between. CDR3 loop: CASSSVQVDEAFF. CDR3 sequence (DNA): TGTGCCAGCAGCTCCGTACAGGTGGACGAAGCTTTCTTT.

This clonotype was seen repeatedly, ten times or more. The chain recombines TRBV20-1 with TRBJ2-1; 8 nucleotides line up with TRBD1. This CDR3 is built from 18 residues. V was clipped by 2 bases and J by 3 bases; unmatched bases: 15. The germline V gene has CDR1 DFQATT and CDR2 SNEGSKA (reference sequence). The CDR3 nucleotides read TGCAGTGCTAGACGTACCTTTGGACAGGGAGGAGACTACAATGAGCAGTTCTTC. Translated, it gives CSARRTFGQGGDYNEQFF.

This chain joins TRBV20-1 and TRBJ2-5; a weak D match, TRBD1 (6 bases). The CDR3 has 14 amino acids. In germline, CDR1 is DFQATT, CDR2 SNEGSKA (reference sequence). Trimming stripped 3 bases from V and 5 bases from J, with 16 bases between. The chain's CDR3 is CSASLTGLSETQYF. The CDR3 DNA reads TGCAGTGCTAGCCTGACAGGTCTTTCGGAGACCCAGTACTTC.

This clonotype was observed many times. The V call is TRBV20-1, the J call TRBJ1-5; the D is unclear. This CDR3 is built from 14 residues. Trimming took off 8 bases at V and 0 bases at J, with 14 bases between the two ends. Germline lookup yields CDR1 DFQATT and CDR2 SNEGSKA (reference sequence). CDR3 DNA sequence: TGCAGTTCGATGGCGCAGCTTAGCAATCAGCCCCAGCATTTT. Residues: CSSMAQLSNQPQHF.

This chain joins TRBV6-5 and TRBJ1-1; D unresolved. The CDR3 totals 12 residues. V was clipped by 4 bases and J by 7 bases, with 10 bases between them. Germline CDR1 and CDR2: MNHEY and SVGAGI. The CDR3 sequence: CASSSLSGEAFF. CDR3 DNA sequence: TGTGCCAGCAGTTCACTTAGTGGTGAAGCTTTCTTT.